One and the same sample provided the 10 T cell receptor beta chains below, sequenced in a study of OX40 agonist ivuxolimab in advanced cancers. Produced via immunoSEQ multiplex PCR; TCRdb's table is partial and in-frame only. Of about 56,000 clones in the sample, less than 85% are singletons; the top ten hold 3.5% to 4.5%. The sequenced sample was CD4+ or CD8+ T cells sorted from blood, obtained in a trial of the OX40 agonist ivuxolimab. The receptors here all came from an adult with an advanced solid tumor such as melanoma, head and neck, liver or kidney cancer.

J is TRBJ1-1 and V is TRBV6-1; tentatively, D is TRBD1 (6 bases). The germline CDR1 and CDR2 sequences are MNHNS and SASEGT. This CDR3 comprises 12 residues. The ends were cut back, 7 bases at V and 8 bases at J, with 14 bases in the middle. In DNA, the CDR3 is TGTGCCAGCAACAGGGATAAGGGAGAAGCTTTCTTT. It specifies CASNRDKGEAFF.

CDR3 in DNA: TGCGCCAGCAGCCTCGGGGGGCTGGGGACGCGTACGCAGTATTTT. Its protein is CASSLGGLGTRTQYF. This chain connects TRBV4-1 to TRBJ2-3; the D gene is possibly TRBD2 (7 bases). The CDR3 totals 15 residues. Trimming shortened V by 4 bases and J by 8 bases, and 19 bases separated the two germline ends. CDR1 is MGHRA, CDR2 YSYEKL, per germline.

This clone is categorized as medium-sized. This chain links TRBV19 with TRBJ2-7; D is possibly TRBD1 (7 bases). Germline V gives CDR1 LNHDA, CDR2 SQIVND (reference sequence). CDR3 length equals 15 residues. V dropped 5 bases and J dropped 6 bases, with 20 bases sitting between them. CDR3 loop: CASSPQGGSLGEQYF. CDR3 DNA: TGTGCCAGTAGTCCGCAGGGGGGATCCCTGGGCGAGCAGTACTTC.

V gene TRBV12-5 combines with J gene TRBJ2-1; D may correspond to TRBD1 or TRBD2 (6 bases each). Trimming pared 2 bases from V and 4 bases from J, leaving 12 bases between. The CDR3 length is 15 residues. Germline V gene lookup returns CDR1 LGHNT and CDR2 FRNRAP. CDR3 sequence (DNA): TGTGCTAGTGGTTTGTCCCGGGGGCTGTACAATGAGCAGTTCTTC. Translating it yields CASGLSRGLYNEQFF.

This clone was detected only once. An end of the junction does not agree with germline; a read error may underlie this. This sequence joins TRBV28 and TRBJ1-5; D possibly corresponds to TRBD1 (6 bases). This CDR3 spans 12 amino acids. CDR1 is MDHEN, CDR2 SYDVKM, per germline. CDR3 DNA: TGTGCCAGCAGGACAGGCAATCGGCCCCAGCATTTT. Its protein is CASRTGNRPQHF. Combining the CDR3 with reference TRBV28 and TRBJ1-5 gives the whole variable domain DVKVTQSSRYLVKRTGEKVFLECVQDMDHENMFWYRQDPGLGLRLIYFSYDVKMKEKGDIPEGYSVSREKKERFSLILESASTNQTSMYLCASRTGNRPQHFGDGTRLSIL.

V and J are TRBV25-1 and TRBJ1-2; D is possibly TRBD1 (6 bases). The ends were cut back, 2 bases at V and 6 bases at J, with 7 bases in the middle. The CDR3 has 12 amino acids. The germline V gene encodes CDR1 MGHDK and CDR2 SYGVNS. The CDR3 protein is CASSEGGDGYTF. The CDR3 nucleotides are TGTGCCAGCAGTGAAGGGGGCGATGGCTACACCTTC.

J is TRBJ2-5 and V is TRBV7-2; D is unclear. CDR1 and CDR2 (germline): SGHTA, FQGNSA. This CDR3 spans 13 amino acids. Trimming pared 2 bases from V and 2 bases from J, leaving 6 bases between. This CDR3 reads CASSLNSQETQYF. For the CDR3, the DNA is TGTGCCAGCAGCTTAAACAGTCAAGAGACCCAGTACTTC.

The chain couples TRBV9 to TRBJ1-6; D unresolved. The V gene's germline CDR1 is SGDLS and CDR2 YYNGEE. The CDR3 spans 14 residues. Trimming took off 1 base at V and 5 bases at J, with 7 bases between the two ends. DNA of the CDR3: TGTGCCAGCAGCGTAAGGGTGAATAATTCACCCCTCCACTTT. Residues: CASSVRVNNSPLHF.

The J gene is TRBJ1-3, the V gene TRBV28, with TRBD1 matching 7 bases. Germline CDR1 MDHEN, CDR2 SYDVKM. The CDR3 length is 17 residues. V trimming: 4 bases; J trimming: 0 bases; junction bases outside the gene matches: 9. Here the CDR3 reads CASSSGRYRGSGNTIYF. CDR3 DNA sequence: TGTGCCAGCAGTTCAGGCAGATACAGGGGCTCTGGAAACACCATATATTTT.

The chain links TRBV6-1 to TRBJ2-1; D remains ambiguous. V was clipped by 3 bases and J by 6 bases, with 6 bases between them. Germline loops: CDR1 MNHNS, CDR2 SASEGT. The CDR3 totals 12 residues. For the CDR3, the DNA is TGTGCCAGCAGTGAGCTTATCAATGAGCAGTTCTTC. Protein product: CASSELINEQFF.